Each of the 3 T cell receptor beta chains below was sequenced from the same sample in a study of blood T cell repertoires in COVID-19. Profiling relied on immunoSEQ multiplex PCR, and the TCRdb table lists in-frame clones only, not all of them. This sample yields 150,000 to 200,000 clones, of which 80% to 90% are seen a single time; approximately 0.99% belongs to the top ten. The sequencing sample was made of peripheral blood. The receptors stem from a man aged 40-55 years with acute or convalescent COVID-19.

The V and J genes are TRBV5-1 and TRBJ2-5; tentative D call: TRBD1 (6 bases). Trimming cost V 0 bases and J 2 bases, with 11 bases left between them. The V gene's germline CDR1 is SGHRS and CDR2 YFSETQ. This CDR3 contains 15 residues. CDR3 DNA: TGCGCCAGCAGCTTGGCTGGGACACAGCAAGAGACCCAGTACTTC. Translating gives CASSLAGTQQETQYF.

V usage is TRBV10-3 and J usage is TRBJ2-1; 11 bases align to TRBD2. Germline CDR1 ENHRY, CDR2 SYGVKD. V was clipped by 2 bases and J by 6 bases; unmatched bases: 9. There are 17 residues in the CDR3. CDR3 protein: CAISERLAGGSGNEQFF. In DNA, the CDR3 is TGTGCCATCAGTGAGAGGCTAGCGGGGGGTAGCGGCAATGAGCAGTTCTTC.

This rearrangement joins TRBV6-5 to TRBJ1-2; D might be TRBD1 (5 bases). CDR1 and CDR2 (germline): MNHEY, SVGAGI. Trimming removed 4 bases from V and 5 bases from J, with 11 bases in between. The CDR3 totals 13 residues. Written as DNA, the CDR3 is TGTGCCAGCAGTTCTGCGGGGGGTTATGGCTACACCTTC. Its translation is CASSSAGGYGYTF.